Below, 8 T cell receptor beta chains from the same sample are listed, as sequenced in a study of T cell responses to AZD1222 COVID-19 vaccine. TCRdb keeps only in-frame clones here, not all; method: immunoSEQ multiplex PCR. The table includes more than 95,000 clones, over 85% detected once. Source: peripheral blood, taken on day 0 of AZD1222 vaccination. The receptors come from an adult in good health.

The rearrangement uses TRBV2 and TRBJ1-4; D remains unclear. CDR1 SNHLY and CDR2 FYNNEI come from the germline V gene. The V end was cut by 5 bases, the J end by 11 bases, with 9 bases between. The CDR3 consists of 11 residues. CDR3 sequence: CASSNTEKLFF. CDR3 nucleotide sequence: TGTGCCAGCAGTAATACAGAGAAACTGTTTTTT.

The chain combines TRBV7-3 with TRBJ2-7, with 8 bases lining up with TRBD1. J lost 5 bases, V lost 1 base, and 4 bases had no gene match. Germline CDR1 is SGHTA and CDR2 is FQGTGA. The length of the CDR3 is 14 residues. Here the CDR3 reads CASSLSATGDEQYF. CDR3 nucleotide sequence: TGTGCCAGCAGCTTAAGTGCGACAGGGGACGAGCAGTACTTC.

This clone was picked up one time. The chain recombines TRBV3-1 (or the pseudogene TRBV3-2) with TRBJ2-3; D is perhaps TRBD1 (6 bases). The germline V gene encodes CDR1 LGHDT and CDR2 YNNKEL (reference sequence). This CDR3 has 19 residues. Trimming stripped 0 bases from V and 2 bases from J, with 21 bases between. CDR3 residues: CASSQDLRTADNPTDTQYF. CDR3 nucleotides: TGTGCCAGCAGCCAAGATCTGAGGACAGCGGATAACCCCACAGATACGCAGTATTTT.

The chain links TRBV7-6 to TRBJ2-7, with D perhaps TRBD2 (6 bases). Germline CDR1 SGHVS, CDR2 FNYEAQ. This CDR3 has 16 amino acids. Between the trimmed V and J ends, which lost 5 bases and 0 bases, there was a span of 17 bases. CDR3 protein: CASSPRPGRSSYEQYF. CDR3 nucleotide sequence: TGTGCCAGCAGCCCTCGACCGGGGAGGAGCTCCTACGAGCAGTACTTC.

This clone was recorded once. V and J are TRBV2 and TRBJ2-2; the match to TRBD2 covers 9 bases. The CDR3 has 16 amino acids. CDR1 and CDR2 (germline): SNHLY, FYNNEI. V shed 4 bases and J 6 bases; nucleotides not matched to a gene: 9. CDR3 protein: CASSGTAGGLSGELFF. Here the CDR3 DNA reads TGTGCCAGCAGTGGAACAGCGGGAGGATTATCCGGGGAGCTGTTTTTT. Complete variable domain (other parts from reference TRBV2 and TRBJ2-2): EPEVTQTPSHQVTQMGQEVILRCVPISNHLYFYWYRQILGQKVEFLVSFYNNEISEKSEIFDDQFSVERPDGSNFTLKIRSTKLEDSAMYFCASSGTAGGLSGELFFGEGSRLTVL.

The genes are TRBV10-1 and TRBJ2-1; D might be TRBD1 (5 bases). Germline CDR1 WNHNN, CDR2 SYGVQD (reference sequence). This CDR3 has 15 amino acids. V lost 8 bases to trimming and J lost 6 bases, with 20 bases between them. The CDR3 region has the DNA TGCGCCAGCGGAGCAGAGTCTAAAAGGGGCAATGAGCAGTTCTTC. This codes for CASGAESKRGNEQFF.

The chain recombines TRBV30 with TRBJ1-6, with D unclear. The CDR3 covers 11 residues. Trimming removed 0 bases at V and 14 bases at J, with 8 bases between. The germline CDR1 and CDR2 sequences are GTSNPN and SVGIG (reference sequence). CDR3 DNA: TGTGCCTGGAGTGTACTCGGGTCCCTCCACTTT. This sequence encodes CAWSVLGSLHF.

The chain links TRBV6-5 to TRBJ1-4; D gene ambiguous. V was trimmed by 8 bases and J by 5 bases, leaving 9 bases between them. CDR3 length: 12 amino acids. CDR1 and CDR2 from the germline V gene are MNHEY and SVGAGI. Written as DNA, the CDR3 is TGTGCCAGCTGTCTCGCGAATGAAAAACTGTTTTTT. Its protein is CASCLANEKLFF.